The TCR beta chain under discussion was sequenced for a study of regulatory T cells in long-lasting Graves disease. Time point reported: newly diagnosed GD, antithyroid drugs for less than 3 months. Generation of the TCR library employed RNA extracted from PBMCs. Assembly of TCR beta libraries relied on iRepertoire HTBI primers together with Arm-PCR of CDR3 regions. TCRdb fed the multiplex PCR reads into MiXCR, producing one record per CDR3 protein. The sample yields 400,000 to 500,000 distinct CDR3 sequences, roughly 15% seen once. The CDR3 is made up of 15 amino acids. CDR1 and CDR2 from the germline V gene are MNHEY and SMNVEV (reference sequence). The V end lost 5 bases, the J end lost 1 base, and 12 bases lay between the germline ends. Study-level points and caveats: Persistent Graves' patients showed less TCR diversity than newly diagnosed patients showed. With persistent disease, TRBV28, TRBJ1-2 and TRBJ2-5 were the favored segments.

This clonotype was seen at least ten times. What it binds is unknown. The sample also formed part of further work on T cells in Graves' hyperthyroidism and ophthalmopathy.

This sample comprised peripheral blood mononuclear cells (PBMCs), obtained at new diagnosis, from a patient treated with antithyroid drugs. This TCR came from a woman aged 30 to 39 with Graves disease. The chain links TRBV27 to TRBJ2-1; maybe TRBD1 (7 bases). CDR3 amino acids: CASSRGTASYNEQFF. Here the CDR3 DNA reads TGTGCCAGCAGTCGGGGGACAGCTTCCTACAATGAGCAGTTCTTC.